Listed below are T cell receptor beta chains from one sample, sequenced in a study of shared clonotypes between healthy human individuals. Sequenced by immunoSEQ multiplex PCR; TCRdb stores in-frame clones only, minus some. The profile shows under 650,000 clones, 90% to 96% of them singletons. Sequenced: naive CD4+ T cells sorted from blood. Receptors were obtained from a woman aged 25 to 39 in good health. The CDR3 runs from the conserved cysteine through the conserved F or W. D genes are given only for firm matches. Rows give clone size only sometimes, using once, few, many, or a class for an expanded clone.

>TRBV5-1|TRBJ2-1|.|TRBD2
CASSHGTSSYNEQFF
TGCGCCAGCAGCCATGGGACTAGCAGCTACAATGAGCAGTTCTTC
>TRBV7-2|TRBJ2-2|.|.
CASSPRQAGELFF
TGTGCCAGCAGCCCTAGACAGGCCGGGGAGCTGTTTTTT
>TRBV7-9|TRBJ1-2|.|TRBD1
CASSGQGYGYTF
TGTGCCAGCTCCGGACAGGGCTATGGCTACACCTTC
>TRBV5-1|TRBJ2-7|.|TRBD2
CASSLLISGTRLSYEQYF
TGCGCCAGCAGCCTTCTAATTAGCGGGACCCGACTATCTTACGAGCAGTACTTC
>TRBV7-9|TRBJ1-6|once|TRBD1
CASSSDRANSPLHF
TGTGCCAGCAGCTCCGACAGGGCCAATTCACCCCTCCACTTT
>TRBV5-1|TRBJ2-1|.|.
CASSLSTAAHSYNEQFF
TGCGCCAGCAGCTTATCGACAGCGGCTCACTCCTACAATGAGCAGTTCTTC
>TRBV10-1|TRBJ2-5|.|.
CASSESLAEGETQYF
TGCGCCAGCAGTGAGTCGTTAGCGGAGGGAGAGACCCAGTACTTC
>TRBV19|TRBJ1-5|.|.
CASSIKTSNQPQHF
TGTGCCAGTAGTATTAAGACAAGCAATCAGCCCCAGCATTTT
>TRBV10-3|TRBJ2-7|once|.
CAISESVVGYEQYF
TGTGCCATCAGTGAGTCCGTAGTAGGTTACGAGCAGTACTTC
>TRBV4-1|TRBJ1-1|.|.
CASSQDLEFLYEAFF
TGCGCCAGCAGCCAAGATTTAGAGTTTTTATATGAAGCTTTCTTT
>TRBV30|TRBJ1-1|.|.
CAWTQSAEAFF
TGTGCCTGGACTCAGAGCGCTGAAGCTTTCTTT
>TRBV5-1|TRBJ2-7|.|.
CASSLGGDLDEQYF
TGCGCCAGCAGCTTGGGCGGCGACCTCGACGAGCAGTACTTC
>TRBV2|TRBJ2-5|.|TRBD2
CASSRRLADKTQYF
TGTGCCAGCAGCAGGCGCCTAGCGGACAAGACCCAGTACTTC
>TRBV5-1|TRBJ2-5|.|.
CASSLVQGGKRTQYF
TGCGCCAGCAGCTTGGTGCAGGGTGGTAAGAGGACCCAGTACTTC
>TRBV15|TRBJ2-2|.|.
CATGRGHGGELFF
TGTGCCACCGGGAGGGGGCATGGCGGGGAGCTGTTTTTT